This T cell receptor (beta chain) emerged from a study of graft-versus-host responses after intestinal transplantation. Study-wide background: Tacrolimus plus steroids were given to all recipients for two to three years, preceded by anti-thymocyte globulin induction.

TCRdb keeps only in-frame clones here, not all; method: immunoSEQ multiplex PCR. The profile shows 130,000 or so clones, more than 90% of them singletons. Comment on this clone: Its target is not known.

Study results and limitations: GvH clone levels peaked in circulation, and this peak was associated with early post-transplant HvG declines.

The germline gives CDR1 SSHAT, CDR2 FNYEAQ (reference sequence). Trimming cost V 1 base and J 2 bases, with 9 bases left between them. This CDR3 has 16 residues. The starting material was unstimulated CD4+ T cells sorted from spleen or lymph node cells, obtained before intestinal transplant. This chain uses TRBV7-7 with TRBJ2-6, with a possible D match to TRBD1 (5 bases). The sequence derives from a human donor who received an intestinal transplant. The CDR3 loop is CASSLGGRTGANVLTF. The CDR3 coding sequence is TGTGCCAGCAGCTTAGGGGGCAGGACTGGGGCCAACGTCCTGACTTTC.